Reported below is one T cell receptor beta chain. The data stem from a study of blood T cell repertoires in COVID-19. On the study more broadly: Whether acute or convalescent, the COVID-19 samples came from the United States, Italy and Spain. T cells, B-cell-depleted T cells, or PBMCs supplied cDNA or gDNA.

Using immunoSEQ multiplex PCR, the repertoire was profiled, and TCRdb retains in-frame clones only, with some absent. The sample includes around 160,000 clones, about 84% seen only once; the top ten take over 10%. This CDR3 spans 15 amino acids. Germline V gene data show CDR1 as PRHDT and CDR2 as FYEKMQ (reference sequence). Trimming pared 0 bases from V and 3 bases from J, leaving 11 bases between. This sequence originates from a man aged 60 to 69 with active or convalescent COVID-19. Sequencing input: peripheral blood. The rearrangement uses TRBV13 and TRBJ1-2; D is possibly TRBD1 (5 bases). Here the CDR3 DNA reads TGTGCCAGCAGCTTAGGTCCAGGGTCGCACTATGGCTACACCTTC. This gives the protein CASSLGPGSHYGYTF.